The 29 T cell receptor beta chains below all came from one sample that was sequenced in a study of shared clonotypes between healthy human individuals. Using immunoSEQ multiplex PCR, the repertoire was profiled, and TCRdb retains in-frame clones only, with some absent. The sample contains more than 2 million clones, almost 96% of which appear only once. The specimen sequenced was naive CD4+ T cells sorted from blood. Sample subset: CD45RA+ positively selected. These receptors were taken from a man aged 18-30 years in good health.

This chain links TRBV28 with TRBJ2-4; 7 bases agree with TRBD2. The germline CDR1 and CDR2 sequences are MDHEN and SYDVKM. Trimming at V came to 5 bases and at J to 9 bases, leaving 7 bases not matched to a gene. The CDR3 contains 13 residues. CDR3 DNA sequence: TGTGCCAGCAGTGCCGAAGGGAGGGGCATTCAGTACTTC. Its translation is CASSAEGRGIQYF.

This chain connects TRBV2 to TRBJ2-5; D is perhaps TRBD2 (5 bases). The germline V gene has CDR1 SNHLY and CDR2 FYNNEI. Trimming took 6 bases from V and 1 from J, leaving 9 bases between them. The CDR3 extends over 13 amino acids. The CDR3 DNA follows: TGTGCCAGCAGAGACGGGGTCCAAGAGACCCAGTACTTC. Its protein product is CASRDGVQETQYF. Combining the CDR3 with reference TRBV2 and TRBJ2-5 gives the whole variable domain EPEVTQTPSHQVTQMGQEVILRCVPISNHLYFYWYRQILGQKVEFLVSFYNNEISEKSEIFDDQFSVERPDGSNFTLKIRSTKLEDSAMYFCASRDGVQETQYFGPGTRLLVL.

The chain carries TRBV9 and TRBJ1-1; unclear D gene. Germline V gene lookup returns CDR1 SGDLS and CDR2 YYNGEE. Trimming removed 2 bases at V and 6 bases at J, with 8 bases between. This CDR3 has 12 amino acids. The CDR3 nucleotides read TGTGCCAGCAGCGTTCCGGGGTCTGAAGCTTTCTTT. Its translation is CASSVPGSEAFF.

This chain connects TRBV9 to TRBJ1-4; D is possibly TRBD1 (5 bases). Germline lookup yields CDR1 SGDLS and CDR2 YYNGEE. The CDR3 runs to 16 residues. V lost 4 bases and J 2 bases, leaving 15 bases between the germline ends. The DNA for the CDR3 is TGTGCCAGCAGCCTCCGATCGGGGGAGACTAATGAAAAACTGTTTTTT. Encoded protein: CASSLRSGETNEKLFF.

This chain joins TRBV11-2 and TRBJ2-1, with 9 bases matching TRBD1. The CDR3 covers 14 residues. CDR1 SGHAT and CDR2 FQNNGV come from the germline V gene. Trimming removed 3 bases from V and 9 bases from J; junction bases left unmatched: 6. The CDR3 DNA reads TGTGCCAGCAGCTTCACCGGGACAGGGACTGAGCAGTTCTTC. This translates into CASSFTGTGTEQFF. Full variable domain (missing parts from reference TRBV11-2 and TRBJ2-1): EAGVAQSPRYKIIEKRQSVAFWCNPISGHATLYWYQQILGQGPKLLIQFQNNGVVDDSQLPKDRFSAERLKGVDSTLKIQPAKLEDSAVYLCASSFTGTGTEQFFGPGTRLTVL.

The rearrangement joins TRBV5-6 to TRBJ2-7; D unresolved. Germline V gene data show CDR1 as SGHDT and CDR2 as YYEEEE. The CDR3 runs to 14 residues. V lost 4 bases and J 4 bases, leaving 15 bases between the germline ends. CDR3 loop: CASSLDNGKYEQYF. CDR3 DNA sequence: TGTGCCAGCAGCCTCGACAATGGGAAGTACGAGCAGTACTTC.

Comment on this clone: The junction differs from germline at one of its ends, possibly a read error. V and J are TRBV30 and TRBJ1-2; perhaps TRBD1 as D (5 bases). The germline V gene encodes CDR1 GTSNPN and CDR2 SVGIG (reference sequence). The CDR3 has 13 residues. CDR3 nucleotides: TGTGCCTGGAGTCAACAGGTCTCTGGTGGCCACACCTTC. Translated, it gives CAWSQQVSGGHTF.

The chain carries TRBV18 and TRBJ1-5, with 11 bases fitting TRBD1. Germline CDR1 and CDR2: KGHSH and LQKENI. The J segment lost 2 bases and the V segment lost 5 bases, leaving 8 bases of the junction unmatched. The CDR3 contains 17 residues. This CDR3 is CASSYGTGGGGNQPQHF. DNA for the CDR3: TGTGCCAGCTCATACGGGACAGGGGGAGGAGGCAATCAGCCCCAGCATTTT.

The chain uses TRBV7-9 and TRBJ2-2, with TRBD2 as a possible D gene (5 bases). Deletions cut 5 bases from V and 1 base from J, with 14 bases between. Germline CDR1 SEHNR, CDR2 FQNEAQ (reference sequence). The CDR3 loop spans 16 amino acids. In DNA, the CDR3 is TGTGCCAGCAGCCCGGCCGGACTCAGGAACACCGGGGAGCTGTTTTTT. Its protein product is CASSPAGLRNTGELFF.

DNA for the CDR3: TGTGCCAGCAGGGGGGGAGCTGGGAGTCCAGATACGCAGTATTTT. The encoded protein is CASRGGAGSPDTQYF. The chain is built from TRBV5-4 and TRBJ2-3; tentative D call: TRBD2 (6 bases). The CDR3 extends over 15 amino acids. V was trimmed by 5 bases and J by 4 bases, leaving 17 bases between them. Germline V lookup: CDR1 SGHNT, CDR2 YYREEE (reference sequence).

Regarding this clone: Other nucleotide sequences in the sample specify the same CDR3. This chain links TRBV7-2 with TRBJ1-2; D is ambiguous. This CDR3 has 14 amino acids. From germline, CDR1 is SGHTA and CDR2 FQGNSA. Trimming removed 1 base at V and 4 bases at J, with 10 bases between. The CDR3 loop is CASSLEAVSYGYTF. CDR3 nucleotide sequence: TGTGCCAGCAGCTTAGAAGCGGTGAGCTATGGCTACACCTTC.

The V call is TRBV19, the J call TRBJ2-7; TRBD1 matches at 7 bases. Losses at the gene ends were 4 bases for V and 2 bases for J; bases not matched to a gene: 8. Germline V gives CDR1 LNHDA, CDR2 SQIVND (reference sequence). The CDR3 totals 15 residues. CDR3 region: CASSTNGQDPYEQYF. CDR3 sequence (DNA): TGTGCCAGTAGTACAAACGGACAGGACCCCTACGAGCAGTACTTC.

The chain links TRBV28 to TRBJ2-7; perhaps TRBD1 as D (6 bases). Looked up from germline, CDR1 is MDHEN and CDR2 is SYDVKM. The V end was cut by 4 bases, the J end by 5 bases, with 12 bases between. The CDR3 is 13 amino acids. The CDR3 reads CASSSGQSHEQYF. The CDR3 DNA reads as TGTGCCAGCAGTTCGGGACAAAGCCACGAGCAGTACTTC.

CDR3: CASSFPGQGNYGYTF. DNA for the CDR3: TGTGCCAGCAGTTTCCCTGGACAGGGCAACTATGGCTACACCTTC. This sequence joins TRBV28 and TRBJ1-2; TRBD1 agrees at 8 bases. V dropped 3 bases and J dropped 2; count of bases not matched to a gene: 5. CDR3 length: 15 amino acids. The germline V gene encodes CDR1 MDHEN and CDR2 SYDVKM.

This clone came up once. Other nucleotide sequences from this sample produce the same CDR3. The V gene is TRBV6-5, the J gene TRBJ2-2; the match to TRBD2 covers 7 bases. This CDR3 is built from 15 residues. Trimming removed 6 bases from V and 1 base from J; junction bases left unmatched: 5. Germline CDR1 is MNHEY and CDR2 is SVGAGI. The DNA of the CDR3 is TGTGCCAGCAGGCCCTGGGGGGGGAACACCGGGGAGCTGTTTTTT. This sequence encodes CASRPWGGNTGELFF.

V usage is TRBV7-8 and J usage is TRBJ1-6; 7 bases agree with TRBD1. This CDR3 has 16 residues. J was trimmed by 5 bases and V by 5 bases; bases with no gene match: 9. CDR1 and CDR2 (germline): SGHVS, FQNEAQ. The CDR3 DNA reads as TGTGCCAGCAGCGCGAGGACAGGAGCGAATAATTCACCCCTCCACTTT. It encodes CASSARTGANNSPLHF.

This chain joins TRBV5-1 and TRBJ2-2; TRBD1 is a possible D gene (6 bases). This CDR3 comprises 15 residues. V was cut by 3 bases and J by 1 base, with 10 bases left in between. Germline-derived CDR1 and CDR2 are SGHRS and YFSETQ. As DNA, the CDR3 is TGCGCCAGCAGCTGGGGACATGTGAACACCGGGGAGCTGTTTTTT. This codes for CASSWGHVNTGELFF.

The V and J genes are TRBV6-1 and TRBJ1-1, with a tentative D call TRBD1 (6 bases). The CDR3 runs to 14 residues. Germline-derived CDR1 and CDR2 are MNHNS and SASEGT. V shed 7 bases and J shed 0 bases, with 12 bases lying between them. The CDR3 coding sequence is TGTGCCAGCACCTTCGACAGGATGAACACTGAAGCTTTCTTT. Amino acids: CASTFDRMNTEAFF.

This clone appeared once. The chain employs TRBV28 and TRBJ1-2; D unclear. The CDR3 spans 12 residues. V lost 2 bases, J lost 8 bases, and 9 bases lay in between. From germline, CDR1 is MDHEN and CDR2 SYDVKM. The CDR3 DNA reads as TGTGCCAGCAGTTTAGTGGAGTGGGGCTACACCTTC. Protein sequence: CASSLVEWGYTF.

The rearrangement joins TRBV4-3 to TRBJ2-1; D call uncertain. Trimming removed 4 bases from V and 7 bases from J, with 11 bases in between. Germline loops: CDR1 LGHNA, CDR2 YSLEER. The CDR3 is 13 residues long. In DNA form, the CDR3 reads TGCGCCAGCAGCCCCGGATACTTTAATGAGCAGTTCTTC. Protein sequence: CASSPGYFNEQFF.

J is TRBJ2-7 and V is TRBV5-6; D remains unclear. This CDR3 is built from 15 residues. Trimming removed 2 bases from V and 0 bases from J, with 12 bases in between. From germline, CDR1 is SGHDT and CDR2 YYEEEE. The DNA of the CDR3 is TGTGCCAGCAGCTTTAATGGCAGGAGCTCCTACGAGCAGTACTTC. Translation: CASSFNGRSSYEQYF.

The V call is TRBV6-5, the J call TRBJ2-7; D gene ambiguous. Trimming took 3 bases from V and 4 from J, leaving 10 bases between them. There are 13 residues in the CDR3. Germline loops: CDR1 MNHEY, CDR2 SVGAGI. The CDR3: CASSYRTGYEQYF. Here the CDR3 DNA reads TGTGCCAGCAGTTATAGGACCGGTTACGAGCAGTACTTC.

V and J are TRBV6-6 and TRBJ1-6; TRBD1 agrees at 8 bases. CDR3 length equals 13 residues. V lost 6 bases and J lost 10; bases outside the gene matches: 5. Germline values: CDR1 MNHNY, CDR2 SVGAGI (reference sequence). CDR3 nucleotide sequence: TGTGCCAGCAGGGACAGGGTCGACTCACCCCTCCACTTT. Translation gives CASRDRVDSPLHF.

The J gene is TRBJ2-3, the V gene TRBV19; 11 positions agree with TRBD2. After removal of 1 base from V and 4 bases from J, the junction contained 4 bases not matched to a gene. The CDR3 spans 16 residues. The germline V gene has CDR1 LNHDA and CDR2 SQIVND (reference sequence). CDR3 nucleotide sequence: TGTGCCAGTAGTATAGGAACTAGCGGGAGTGCAGATACGCAGTATTTT. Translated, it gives CASSIGTSGSADTQYF.

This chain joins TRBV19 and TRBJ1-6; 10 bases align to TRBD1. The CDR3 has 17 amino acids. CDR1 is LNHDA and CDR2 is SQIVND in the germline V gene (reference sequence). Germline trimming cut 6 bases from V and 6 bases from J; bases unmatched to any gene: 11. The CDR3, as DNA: TGTGCCAGTAGACTTGCCGGGACAGGGGTTTTTAATTCACCCCTCCACTTT. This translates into CASRLAGTGVFNSPLHF.

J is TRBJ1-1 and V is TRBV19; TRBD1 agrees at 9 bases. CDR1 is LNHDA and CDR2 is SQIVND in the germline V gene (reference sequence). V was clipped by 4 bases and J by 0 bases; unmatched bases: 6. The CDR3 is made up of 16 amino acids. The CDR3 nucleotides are TGTGCCAGTAGTACGGGACAGGGCGGCATGAACACTGAAGCTTTCTTT. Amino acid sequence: CASSTGQGGMNTEAFF.

The CDR3 nucleotides are TGTGCCAGCAGTATTCCTTCGGGACAGGGGGCTAACTATGGCTACACCTTC. This gives the protein CASSIPSGQGANYGYTF. The V call is TRBV7-2, the J call TRBJ1-2; TRBD1 matches 11 bases. J gave up 0 bases and V 6 bases, and 9 bases lay outside the gene matches. Germline V lookup: CDR1 SGHTA, CDR2 FQGNSA. This CDR3 contains 17 residues.

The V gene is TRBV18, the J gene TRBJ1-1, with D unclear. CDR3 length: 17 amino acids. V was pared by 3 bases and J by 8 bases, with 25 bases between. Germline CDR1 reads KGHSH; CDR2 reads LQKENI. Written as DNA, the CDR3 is TGTGCCAGCTCACCTTTTAAAATACTGGGCGGGTCGGGAGAAGCTTTCTTT. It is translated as CASSPFKILGGSGEAFF. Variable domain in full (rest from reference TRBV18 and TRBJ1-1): NAGVMQNPRHLVRRRGQEARLRCSPMKGHSHVYWYRQLPEEGLKFMVYLQKENIIDESGMPKERFSAEFPKEGPSILRIQQVVRGDSAAYFCASSPFKILGGSGEAFFGQGTRLTVV.

The CDR3 DNA sequence: TGTGCCAGCAGTGTCGTACAGGGAGGGTCCGGGGAGCTGTTTTTT. This translates into CASSVVQGGSGELFF. This sequence joins TRBV2 and TRBJ2-2; possibly TRBD2 for D (7 bases). The V gene's germline CDR1 is SNHLY and CDR2 FYNNEI. V was clipped by 4 bases and J by 6 bases, with 15 bases between them. The CDR3 spans 15 residues.